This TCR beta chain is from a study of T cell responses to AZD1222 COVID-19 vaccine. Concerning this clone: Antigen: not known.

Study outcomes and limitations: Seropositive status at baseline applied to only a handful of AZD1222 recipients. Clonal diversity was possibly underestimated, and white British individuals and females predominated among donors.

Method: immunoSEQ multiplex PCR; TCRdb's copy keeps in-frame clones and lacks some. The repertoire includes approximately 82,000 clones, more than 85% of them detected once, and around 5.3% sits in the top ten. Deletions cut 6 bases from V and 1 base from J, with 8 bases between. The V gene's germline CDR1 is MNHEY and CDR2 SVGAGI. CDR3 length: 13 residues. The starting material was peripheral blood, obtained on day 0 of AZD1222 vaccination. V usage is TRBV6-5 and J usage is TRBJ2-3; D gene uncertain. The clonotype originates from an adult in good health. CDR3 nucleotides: TGTGCCAGCAGACGAACAGGCACAGATACGCAGTATTTT. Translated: CASRRTGTDTQYF.